The clone carrying this T cell receptor (beta chain) was detected a few times. TCRbeta library construction was performed incorporating unique molecular identifiers. TCRdb fed the PCR reads into MiXCR, producing one record per CDR3 protein. The repertoire includes around 490,000 distinct CDR3 sequences, about 10% of them detected once, and around 13% sits in the top ten. The entry originates in a study of T-cell reconstitution after alpha-beta-depleted transplantation in children. The V end lost 1 base, the J end lost 10 bases, and 14 bases lay between the germline ends. This CDR3 has 14 residues. CDR1 is SGHNT and CDR2 is YENEEA in the germline V gene.

The V gene is TRBV11-3, the J gene TRBJ2-1; no clear D. This receptor was identified in a female patient aged 2-10 years who had a stem cell transplant for aplastic anemia, so the T cells may come from the graft donor. The material was PBMCs, mostly from graft donor cells, obtained 180 days after TCRalphabeta/CD19-depleted stem cell transplant. The CDR3 bases are TGTGCCAGCAGCTTAGTCCCCGGAACGGACGAGCAGTTCTTC. This sequence encodes CASSLVPGTDEQFF.